Sequencing of this TCR beta chain was carried out in a study of cytomegalovirus exposure and HLA in healthy donors (dated by TCRdb to the late 2010s). About the investigation overall: An earlier analysis of around 600 of the donors reported about 290 Gb of sequence data and some 120 million unique TCR beta sequences from around 200 million T cells. Approximately 300 gigabases of sequencing data and tens of millions of unique TCR sequences were included in an early release covering roughly 600 HLA-typed donors. The genetic ancestry cluster associated with self-reported Caucasian donors included over 80% of the approximately 400 genotyped donors. The study aimed to test whether cataloging public T cell receptors could reveal signatures of past pathogen exposure. Using immunosequencing, the study profiled T cell repertoires from about 610 subjects and related those repertoires to cytomegalovirus serostatus. Along with the roughly 670-subject first cohort, a separate validation cohort of some 130 different subjects was used. To predict cytomegalovirus infection status, the study brought together high-throughput TCR immunosequencing, statistical association of individual TCRs with disease status, and machine learning. To study patterns of TCR occurrence, a later analysis re-analyzed previously published TCR beta repertoires from 500 to 850 donors and added high-resolution HLA genotyping. Rather than drawing on any new phenotypic data, the later analysis identified candidate immune exposures from TCR beta sequences and the way those sequences occurred across donors. An earlier analysis of 587 of the donors used high-throughput TCR beta sequencing to judge whether each TCR beta V gene segment behaved as functional or pseudogenic. Donor age, sex, ethnicity and CMV serostatus were compiled alongside the repertoire data. Genome-wide SNP genotypes for about three fifths of the 666 donors were used in a later genetic analysis, which treated that subset as a discovery cohort. All discovery cohort repertoires had been generated using a single sequencing platform. HLA typing covered class I and class II loci at four-digit resolution. Typing coverage differed by locus: A, B, C, DRB1 and DQB1 were typed in roughly 620-640 donors, DQA1 in 500 to 550, DPA1 in over 600, and DPB1 in 472. Because of strong linkage in the cohort, roughly five DR-DQ haplotypes were treated as single units for association and clustering. Across 398 genotyped donors of the cohort, an average of about 220,000 unique TCR beta nucleotide sequences per donor were sequenced, and 15% to 20% of those sequences were non-productive. General study outcomes and caveats: Most TCR sequences were seen in very few donors, while some public TCRs were found in many individuals. The classifier was reported to diagnose cytomegalovirus status with high specificity and sensitivity in both the original and validation cohorts. Because the 87-base-pair reads could not distinguish some IMGT-functional V segments, including TRBV6-2 and TRBV6-3, those segments were excluded. This cohort had only TCR beta chains sequenced, and the lack of alpha or paired-chain data limited which features could be detected. Correlated functional status among segregating V segments might be attributable to linkage disequilibrium, but an unknown experimental factor could not be ruled out. In vitro tests confirmed that a few of the cytomegalovirus-associated TCR beta chains recognize cytomegalovirus antigens. The study listed 150 to 200 TCR beta chains as associated with cytomegalovirus. In a later analysis, the rate of TCR association differed among HLA loci, with DRB1 alleles having the most associated TCRs and HLA-C alleles having the fewest. A further reported finding was that TCR beta sequences accurately predicted the HLA-A and HLA-B alleles for most subjects in the first cohort. V-gene and J-gene trimming of TCR beta chains was associated with a missense DCLRE1C variant in a later genetic analysis, and the association was replicated in an independent cohort. A group of highly shared sequence variants was considered likely to be a technical artifact of the sequencing pipeline. A later analysis reported that several top co-occurrence clusters appeared linked to parvovirus B19, influenza, CMV and Epstein-Barr virus. When HLA alleles, especially DR and DQ, strongly co-occurred, attributing TCR associations to individual alleles was difficult. It was suggested by the authors that the approach could potentially be generalized to other disease states and immunological phenotypes. The earlier analysis of approximately 590 of the donors excluded roughly 17 rarely observed V segments, including chromosome 9 orphons, because counts were too low. Because some donors lacked HLA typing at each locus, the association tests relied only on the typed subset. In a later analysis, HLA-associated TCR beta chains showed more clonal expansion and lower generation probabilities than non-associated chains that were equally common. CMV serostatus was the only immune exposure information available for the cohort. In an earlier analysis of some 550 of the donors, most TCR beta V segments were observed in productive rearrangements about 87% or about 30% of the time, broadly matching IMGT annotations. Compared with the approximately 700-donor mean, donors in an Asian-associated ancestry cluster had fewer N-insertions in productive TCRs, according to a later genetic analysis. A later analysis associated approximately 17,000 TCR beta sequences with specific HLA alleles at a false discovery rate of 0.05. A later analysis found that most CMV-associated TCR beta chains appeared HLA-restricted, with HLA associations seemingly driven largely by CMV exposure. Sequencing depth was assumed to be roughly uniform across donors in the presence/absence analyses, though that assumption may not hold.

To prepare the library, the immunoSEQ multiplex PCR assay was applied. The multiplex PCR relied on a mix of 60 forward primers for TCR Vbeta segments and 13 reverse primers for TCR Jbeta segments. A multiplex PCR assay on genomic DNA amplified the CDR3 region of rearranged TCR beta genes. The Illumina HiSeq System was used to sequence the amplified TCR beta libraries as 87-base-pair reads. On the study's bioinformatics: A later analysis tallied roughly 76 million unique TCR beta chains across the 660 or so repertoires, and approximately 12 million of those chains were shared by two or more donors. Raw reads were error-corrected and collapsed into unique sequences with a nearest-neighbor algorithm that merged closely related sequences to remove PCR and sequencing errors. Alignment of CDR3 sequences to IMGT reference sequences was used to assign V, D and J gene segments. Each retained sequence needed at least a six-nucleotide match to both a V gene segment and a J gene segment. A rearrangement was called productive if the CDR3 had no stop codons and remained in frame with V and J, and every other rearrangement was called non-productive. CDR3 was defined according to IMGT convention as the region running from the second conserved V-encoded cysteine to the conserved J-encoded phenylalanine. In an earlier analysis of 587 of the donors, sequences lacking an unambiguous match to a single V gene segment were excluded. An earlier analysis of 587 of the donors classified V segments as functional when productive rearrangements were above 56.7% and as segregating when the standard deviation between donors was above 5%. A statistical classification framework was built to diagnose cytomegalovirus status from the catalog of TCR beta chain sequences. In a later analysis, V and J genes were assigned by comparing TCR nucleotide sequences against IMGT/GENE-DB human TR gene sequences. Using the TCRdist pipeline, a later analysis assigned CDR3 sequences along with most-parsimonious VDJ recombination scenarios. In a later analysis, every TCR beta chain was defined by the combination of its CDR3 amino acid sequence and its V-gene family, and reads without a unique V-gene family were dropped. As a way to deal with suspected cross-contamination and a sequencing artifact, a later analysis dropped nearly 600 nucleotide sequences that were highly shared and had low generation probability. A later analysis calculated a clonal expansion index for each public chain from normalized within-repertoire ranks of inferred template counts. Generation probabilities in a later analysis came from a VDJ recombination model fitted to out-of-frame rearrangements, and those results were checked against IGoR. Hypergeometric tests were used in a later analysis to score TCR-TCR, TCR-HLA and TCR-CMV co-occurrence, with a repertoire-size bias correction applied to the TCR pairs. To estimate false discovery rates, a later analysis permuted the HLA or CMV assignments 20 times. In a later analysis, co-occurring TCRs were grouped with DBSCAN, and TCRdist sequence similarity was added when clustering was performed within HLA-allele-positive subsets. Co-occurrence clustering excluded repertoires with fewer than 30,000 or more than 120,000 public chains, plus five with anomalous nucleotide sharing. Here the immuneACCESS table is served through TCRdb, limited to in-frame sequences with V and J called. Missing clones are a known gap in these copies; in checked studies unresolved V genes cover under half, and the rest lacks a known reason. The V and J calls and clone size were taken over from that table, and D and trimming were inferred from the DNA. The sample table records over 100,000 clones. 6.8% of the sample rests with the top ten.

The cohort consisted of some 670 healthy bone marrow donors. Cohort members were all nominally healthy when sampled, although unrecorded immune exposures were likely present. The donor was CMV seropositive and belonged to the group of a few hundred seropositive cohort members. Every donor gave a peripheral blood sample, and the peripheral blood mononuclear cells from that sample were used for TCR beta sequencing. Genomic DNA extraction from the blood cell samples was performed with the Qiagen DNeasy Blood Extraction Kit. Via the germline V gene, CDR1 is SGHRS and CDR2 YFSETQ. Including cysteine and phenylalanine, the CDR3 has 12 amino acids. Only the CDR3 part of the read is kept: 36 bases, read in frame from the first base. The trim is 4 bases for V and 8 bases for J, with a gap of 12 bases between the germline ends. A remark on this clone: The antigen this receptor binds is unknown.

The rearrangement combines TRBV5-1 with TRBJ1-2; TRBD1 is a possible D gene, resting on 5 matching bases. The clonotype originates from a man aged 40-49 years in good health and CMV-seropositive. The sample was PBMCs. The DNA sequence follows: TGCGCCAGCAGCCTTGGGACTCCCGGCTACACCTTC. The resulting protein is CASSLGTPGYTF.